A selection of T cell receptor beta chains follows, all from one sample in a study of cytomegalovirus exposure and HLA in healthy donors. Sequencing was performed with immunoSEQ multiplex PCR; in TCRdb, only in-frame clones are kept and a portion is missing. The table lists about 180,000 clones, 77% of them singletons. Sequencing input: PBMCs. The receptors stem from a woman aged 60-75 years in good health and CMV-seropositive. Each CDR3 is given with its conserved first and last residue. D genes are given only for firm matches. Rows give clone size only sometimes, using once, few, many, or a class for an expanded clone.

clone size	V gene	J gene	D gene	CDR3 DNA	CDR3 protein
NA	TRBV11-2	TRBJ2-4	TRBD1	TGTGCCAGCAGCTTAGGACAGGGGTCCCAAAACATTCAGTACTTC	CASSLGQGSQNIQYF
NA	TRBV2	TRBJ2-5	NA	TGTGCCAGTAAACTCGGGACAAACCAAGAGACCCAGTACTTC	CASKLGTNQETQYF
NA	TRBV29-1	TRBJ2-6	NA	TGCGGGGCAGACTCTGGGGCCAACGTCCTGACTTTC	CGADSGANVLTF
once	TRBV6-1	TRBJ2-1	NA	TGTGCCAGCAGTGCCGGGAGGCAGTTCTTC	CASSAGRQFF
NA	TRBV7-2	TRBJ2-7	NA	TGTGCCAGCAGCAAAGAGAGGGTATACGAGCAGTACTTC	CASSKERVYEQYF
NA	TRBV7-2	TRBJ2-2	TRBD1	TGTGCCAGCAGCTTACGACAGGGAAACACCGGGGAGCTGTTTTTT	CASSLRQGNTGELFF
few	TRBV10-3	TRBJ2-5	NA	TGTGCCATCACGGCTAGCGAGGGGGAGACCCAGTACTTC	CAITASEGETQYF
few	TRBV6-1	TRBJ2-1	TRBD2	TGTGCCAGCAGTGTTGCTAGCGGGGGGCCCTTCGGGCAGTTCTTC	CASSVASGGPFGQFF
few	TRBV9	TRBJ2-7	NA	TGTGCCAGCAGCGTAACCACAGAACCTTACGAGCAGTACTTC	CASSVTTEPYEQYF
NA	TRBV9	TRBJ2-7	TRBD1	TGTGCCAGCGGGACAGGGGGTTACGAGCAGTACTTC	CASGTGGYEQYF
NA	TRBV12-5	TRBJ2-3	NA	TGTGCTAGTGGTTTGTCCGGACCGGGGGATACGCAGTATTTT	CASGLSGPGDTQYF
once	TRBV5-6	TRBJ2-3	NA	TGTGCCAGCAGCCGACTAGTACCTAGCACAGATACGCAGTATTTT	CASSRLVPSTDTQYF
NA	TRBV7-9	TRBJ1-1	NA	TGTGCCAGCAGCGACAGGAGGAACACTGAAGCTTTCTTT	CASSDRRNTEAFF
NA	TRBV7-3	TRBJ2-4	TRBD1	TGTGCCAGCAGCTCAACGGACAGGGTCGTCGCCAAAAACATTCAGTACTTC	CASSSTDRVVAKNIQYF
few	TRBV19	TRBJ1-5	NA	TGTGCCAGTAGTATAGCGGGGTCACCTAATCAGCCCCAGCATTTT	CASSIAGSPNQPQHF
NA	TRBV5-1	TRBJ2-3	NA	TGCGCCAGCAGCCCGGGGGGCGTGATAAAGACAGATACGCAGTATTTT	CASSPGGVIKTDTQYF
NA	TRBV5-1	TRBJ2-1	TRBD1	TGCGCCAGCAGCTTCATGGGTTTACAGGGGGTTTACAATGAGCAGTTCTTC	CASSFMGLQGVYNEQFF
NA	TRBV7-2	TRBJ2-5	TRBD2	TGTGCCAGCAGCTTATATGCCCCTAGCGGGGGATTCCAAGAGACCCAGTACTTC	CASSLYAPSGGFQETQYF
NA	TRBV7-8	TRBJ1-6	NA	TGTGCCAGCAGCTTAATGGCAGCCGGGGGGAATTCACCCCTCCACTTT	CASSLMAAGGNSPLHF
NA	TRBV7-9	TRBJ2-1	TRBD2	TGTGCCAGCAGCATATCCGGGACTAGGTGGCATGAGCAGTTCTTC	CASSISGTRWHEQFF
NA	TRBV19	TRBJ2-7	NA	TGTGCCAGTAGTGGCAGAATCTCCTACGAGCAGTACTTC	CASSGRISYEQYF
NA	TRBV19	TRBJ2-6	NA	TGTGCCAGTAGCCCCCGGGGAGCCGGGGCCAACGTCCTGACTTTC	CASSPRGAGANVLTF
once	TRBV30	TRBJ1-2	TRBD1	TGTGCCTGGAGTAATAAGGCAGGGGGAGGAGATGGCTACACCTTC	CAWSNKAGGGDGYTF
NA	TRBV29-1	TRBJ2-1	NA	TGCAGCCTGACAGATTACAATGAGCAGTTCTTC	CSLTDYNEQFF
NA	TRBV4-1	TRBJ2-3	NA	TGCGCCAGCAGCCCCCTCATTGGAGTGGCAGCGCAAGCGGGAGATACGCAGTATTTT	CASSPLIGVAAQAGDTQYF
NA	TRBV10-3	TRBJ2-1	TRBD1	TGTGCCAGTGGGACAGGGTTGGCGAATGAGCAGTTCTTC	CASGTGLANEQFF
NA	TRBV25-1	TRBJ2-7	NA	TGTGCCAGCAGTCCTCTCTACGAGCAGTACTTC	CASSPLYEQYF
once	TRBV10-3	TRBJ1-6	TRBD1	TGTGCCATCAGTGGGACAGGGGGGGATAATTCACCCCTCCACTTT	CAISGTGGDNSPLHF
NA	TRBV7-2	TRBJ1-4	NA	TGTGCCAGCAGCTCTTTTAAACAGGGAGAACTGTTTTTT	CASSSFKQGELFF
NA	TRBV21-1	TRBJ2-6	NA	TGTGCCAGCAGCAAACCGGGACAGGAACCCTCTGGGGCCAACGTCCTGACTTTC	CASSKPGQEPSGANVLTF
few	TRBV7-6	TRBJ1-1	TRBD1	TGTGCCAGCAGCCTTTCGGGACAGGGCACTGAAGCTTTCTTT	CASSLSGQGTEAFF
NA	TRBV30	TRBJ2-1	NA	TGTGCCTGGAGTTTGCTAGATCTCTACAATGAGCAGTTCTTC	CAWSLLDLYNEQFF
NA	TRBV6-5	TRBJ2-5	NA	TGTGCCAGCACCTCTTTCGGAGAGACCCAGTACTTC	CASTSFGETQYF
NA	TRBV29-1	TRBJ1-5	TRBD1	TGCAGCGCCGGGACAGGCGGCAATCAGCCCCAGCATTTT	CSAGTGGNQPQHF
NA	TRBV13	TRBJ2-7	NA	TGTGCCAGCAGTCACCCCGACAGAGGCTACGAGCAGTACTTC	CASSHPDRGYEQYF
NA	TRBV15	TRBJ2-7	TRBD1	TGTGCCACCAGCAGGGGACAGGGGCTCTCCTACGAGCAGTACTTC	CATSRGQGLSYEQYF
NA	TRBV11-3	TRBJ2-2	NA	TGTGCCAGCAGTCAAACATGGTCGGGACATCGGTCCACCGGGGAGCTGTTTTTT	CASSQTWSGHRSTGELFF
once	TRBV7-3	TRBJ1-1	NA	TGTGCCAGCAGCTTAAGACACACCTTGAACACTGAAGCTTTCTTT	CASSLRHTLNTEAFF
NA	TRBV7-8	TRBJ1-1	NA	TGTGCCAGCAGCTCGACAGAGCATGGCACTGAAGCTTTCTTT	CASSSTEHGTEAFF
NA	TRBV19	TRBJ1-2	TRBD1	TGTGCCAGTAGCGACAGGGGGCTTAACTATGGCTACACCTTC	CASSDRGLNYGYTF
once	TRBV27	TRBJ2-5	TRBD2	TGTGCCAGCAGTGCGACTAGCGGGGGGGAGACCCAGTACTTC	CASSATSGGETQYF
NA	TRBV5-5	TRBJ2-3	NA	TGTGCCAGCAGTCAGAGCACAGATACGCAGTATTTT	CASSQSTDTQYF
NA	TRBV18	TRBJ2-3	TRBD2	TGTGCCAGCTCACCACAGCTAGCGGGAGGGGGCACAGATACGCAGTATTTT	CASSPQLAGGGTDTQYF
NA	TRBV5-6	TRBJ2-4	NA	TGTGCCAGCAGCCTGGGGGGGGACAGGTTTTTAGAAAACAGTCAGTACTTC	CASSLGGDRFLENSQYF
NA	TRBV4-2	TRBJ2-2	TRBD2	TGTGCCAGCAGTTCCGGACTAGCGGGAGAAATCACCGGGGAGCTGTTTTTT	CASSSGLAGEITGELFF